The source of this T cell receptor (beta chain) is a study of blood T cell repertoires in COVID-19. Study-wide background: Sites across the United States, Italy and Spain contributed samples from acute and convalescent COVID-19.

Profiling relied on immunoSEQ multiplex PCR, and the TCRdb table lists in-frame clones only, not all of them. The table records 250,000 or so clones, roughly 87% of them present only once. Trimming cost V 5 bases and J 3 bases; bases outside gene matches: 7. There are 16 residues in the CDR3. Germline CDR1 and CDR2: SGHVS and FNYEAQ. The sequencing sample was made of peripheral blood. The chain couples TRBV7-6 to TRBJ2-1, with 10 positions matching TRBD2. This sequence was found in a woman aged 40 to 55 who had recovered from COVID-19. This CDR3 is CASSASRTSGYNEQFF. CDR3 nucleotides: TGTGCCAGCAGCGCGAGTCGGACTAGCGGCTACAATGAGCAGTTCTTC.